One TCR beta chain is described in this entry. Its antigen remains unidentified. UMIs that included a 6-nucleotide sample barcode were added by template switching, which took place during cDNA synthesis. TCRalpha and TCRbeta cDNA went through two nested PCRs of around 15 and 10 cycles. TCRdb re-analyzed the 5' RACE reads; it lists each CDR3 protein once, without DNA. Its table records 420,000 or so distinct CDR3 sequences. The data originate from a study of monozygotic twins with inflammatory bowel disease. Overall study findings and caveats: The data gave no support to a single strong IBD-associated signal or clonotype.

This CDR3 has 16 residues. Blood (approximately 2.5 ml) was collected from every donor individually. The chain combines TRBV12-3 or TRBV12-4 with TRBJ2-7; without DNA, the TCRdb call of TRBD1 cannot be checked. Sequencing was done on a sample of blood. The receptor's source is a human donor with ulcerative colitis or Crohn's disease, or a healthy co-twin of an affected twin (not recorded which). The CDR3 loop is CASSSFDRGGAAEQYF.